This TCR beta chain originates from a study of blood T cells in healthy people across ages. Study-level points and caveats: Fewer expanded clones and more diversity marked long-lived versus aged donors.

This CDR3 spans 13 amino acids. From germline, CDR1 is LGHNA and CDR2 YSLEER. This clonotype appeared a few times. Its matching antigen is unknown. Combining a sample-barcoded 5' primer with a J-beta primer mix, a second PCR ran for roughly 6 to 12 cycles. A template-switch adaptor containing 12 random nucleotides labeled each cDNA molecule. One entry per CDR3 protein, called by TCRdb with MiXCR from the 5' RACE reads. This repertoire shows roughly 930,000 distinct CDR3 sequences, approximately 49% found once; its top ten account for over 10%. The V gene is TRBV4-3, the J gene TRBJ2-5; D uncertain. The last part of the DNA fits TRBJ2-7 better; the J call may be wrong. The sequencing input was blood. The TCR comes from a man younger than 45 in good health. The CDR3 bases are TGCGCCAGCAGCCTAGGCGTGTTCGACGAGCAGTACTTC. This encodes CASSLGVFDEQYF.